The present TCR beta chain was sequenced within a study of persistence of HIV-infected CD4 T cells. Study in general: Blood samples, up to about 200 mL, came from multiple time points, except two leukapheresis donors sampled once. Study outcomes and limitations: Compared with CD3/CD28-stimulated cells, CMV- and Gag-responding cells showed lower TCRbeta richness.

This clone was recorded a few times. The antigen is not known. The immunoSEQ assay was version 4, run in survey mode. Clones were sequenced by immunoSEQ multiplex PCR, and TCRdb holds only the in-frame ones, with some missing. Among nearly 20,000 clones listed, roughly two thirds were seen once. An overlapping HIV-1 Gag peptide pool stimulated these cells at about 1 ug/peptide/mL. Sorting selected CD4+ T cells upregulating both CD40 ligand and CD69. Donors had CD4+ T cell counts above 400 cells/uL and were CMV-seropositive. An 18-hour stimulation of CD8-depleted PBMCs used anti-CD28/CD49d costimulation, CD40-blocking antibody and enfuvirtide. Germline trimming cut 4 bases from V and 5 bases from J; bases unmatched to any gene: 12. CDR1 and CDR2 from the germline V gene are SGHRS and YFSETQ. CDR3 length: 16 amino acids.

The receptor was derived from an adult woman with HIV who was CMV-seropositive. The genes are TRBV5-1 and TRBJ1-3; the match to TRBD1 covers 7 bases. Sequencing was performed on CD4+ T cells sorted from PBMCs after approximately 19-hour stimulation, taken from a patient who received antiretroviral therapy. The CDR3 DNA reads TGCGCCAGCAGCCGGGACGTGACAGGGACCCGAAACACCATATATTTT. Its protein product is CASSRDVTGTRNTIYF.